This is a list of T cell receptor beta chains from one sample in a study of PD-L1 blockade in urothelial cancer. Using immunoSEQ multiplex PCR, the repertoire was profiled, and TCRdb retains in-frame clones only, with some absent. This sample has some 90,000 clones, with roughly 90% found just once. The source material was PBMCs, sampled around atezolizumab (anti-PD-L1) treatment. The receptors here all came from an elderly woman with urothelial cancer. The CDR3 runs from the conserved cysteine through the conserved F or W. The order of the fields is clone size, J gene, V gene, D gene, CDR3 DNA, CDR3 protein. D genes are given only for firm matches. Not all rows give a size; the values are once, few, many and, for expanded clones, a class.

size: once
J: TRBJ2-3
V: TRBV9
D: TRBD2
DNA: TGTGCCAGCAGCGTCCTAGCGGGAGGAGACACAGATACGCAGTATTTT
CDR3: CASSVLAGGDTDTQYF

size: -
J: TRBJ2-7
V: TRBV4-2
D: -
DNA: TGTGCCAGCAGCCAAGAACTAGCACAACCTTTCGAGCAGTACTTC
CDR3: CASSQELAQPFEQYF

size: -
J: TRBJ2-5
V: TRBV29-1
D: TRBD1
DNA: TGCAGCGTGCGGACAGGACAAGAGACCCAGTACTTC
CDR3: CSVRTGQETQYF

size: -
J: TRBJ2-7
V: TRBV11-2
D: -
DNA: TGTGCCAGCAGCTTAGGAGGGAAAGGCGAGCAGTACTTC
CDR3: CASSLGGKGEQYF

size: once
J: TRBJ1-3
V: TRBV19
D: -
DNA: TGTGCCAGTAGTATAGATCAGAGACCGGGTACTGGAAACACCATATATTTT
CDR3: CASSIDQRPGTGNTIYF

size: -
J: TRBJ2-1
V: TRBV9
D: -
DNA: TGTGCCAGCAGCCCCCGGGAGTTTCCCTACAATGAGCAGTTCTTC
CDR3: CASSPREFPYNEQFF

size: -
J: TRBJ2-5
V: TRBV9
D: -
DNA: TGTGCCAGCAGCGTAGGGTCGGGGGAGGTTGAGACCCAGTACTTC
CDR3: CASSVGSGEVETQYF

size: -
J: TRBJ2-1
V: TRBV5-4
D: TRBD2
DNA: TGTGCCAGCAGCTGGAAGCGGGAGTCAGGTCACAATGAGCAGTTCTTC
CDR3: CASSWKRESGHNEQFF

size: once
J: TRBJ2-1
V: TRBV27
D: TRBD2
DNA: TGTGCCAGCAGTATCTACCTGACTAGCGGAGTCTACAATGAGCAGTTCTTC
CDR3: CASSIYLTSGVYNEQFF

size: -
J: TRBJ1-1
V: TRBV18
D: TRBD1
DNA: TGTGCCAGCTCACCTTCCGGGACAGGGGTAACTGAAGCTTTCTTT
CDR3: CASSPSGTGVTEAFF

size: -
J: TRBJ1-2
V: TRBV7-2
D: -
DNA: TGTGCCAGCAGCTTACCTATGCGTGCAGGAAGGGGGAAACGGTATGGCTACACCTTC
CDR3: CASSLPMRAGRGKRYGYTF

size: -
J: TRBJ2-7
V: TRBV7-2
D: TRBD1
DNA: TGTGCCAGCAGCTTTCCAGGGGGGGGACAGGGCTACGAGCAGTACTTC
CDR3: CASSFPGGGQGYEQYF

size: -
J: TRBJ1-5
V: TRBV5-1
D: -
DNA: TGCGCCAGCAGCTTGGGAGGCGCGGGCAATCAGCCCCAGCATTTT
CDR3: CASSLGGAGNQPQHF

size: -
J: TRBJ2-7
V: TRBV13
D: TRBD1
DNA: TGTGCCAGCAGCTCCGGACAGGGGGCCTACGAGCAGTACTTC
CDR3: CASSSGQGAYEQYF

size: -
J: TRBJ1-5
V: TRBV4-1
D: TRBD1
DNA: TGCGCCAGCAGCCCCCAGGGACAGTTCAATCAGCCCCAGCATTTT
CDR3: CASSPQGQFNQPQHF

size: -
J: TRBJ2-5
V: TRBV5-1
D: -
DNA: TGCGCCAGCATTCCGGGAACTGGGGGGGCAGAGACCCAGTACTTC
CDR3: CASIPGTGGAETQYF

size: -
J: TRBJ1-2
V: TRBV30
D: -
DNA: TGTGCCTGGAGTGCCGACGGAGGCTATGGCTACACCTTC
CDR3: CAWSADGGYGYTF

size: once
J: TRBJ2-2
V: TRBV11-1
D: TRBD2
DNA: TGTGCCAGCAGATCGGGACTAGCGGGTAACACCGGGGAGCTGTTTTTT
CDR3: CASRSGLAGNTGELFF

size: once
J: TRBJ2-5
V: TRBV9
D: TRBD2
DNA: TGTGCCAGCAGCGCGGGACTAGCGGAGGTAGAGACCCAGTACTTC
CDR3: CASSAGLAEVETQYF

size: -
J: TRBJ1-2
V: TRBV10-2
D: -
DNA: TGCGCCACCCAGCCCCAGACAAGTTCAAACTATGGCTACACCTTC
CDR3: CATQPQTSSNYGYTF

size: few
J: TRBJ1-1
V: TRBV29-1
D: -
DNA: TGCAGCGTTGAAGAACAGGGTCCCACTGAAGCTTTCTTT
CDR3: CSVEEQGPTEAFF

size: -
J: TRBJ2-7
V: TRBV28
D: -
DNA: TGTGCCAGCAGTTCCTCTATCCCGGGTTTCCTAAAACAGTACTTC
CDR3: CASSSSIPGFLKQYF

size: -
J: TRBJ2-7
V: TRBV28
D: TRBD1
DNA: TGTGCCAGCACTCCGGGACAGGGAGGCCTCTACGAGCAGTACTTC
CDR3: CASTPGQGGLYEQYF

size: -
J: TRBJ2-7
V: TRBV6-1
D: -
DNA: TGTGCCAGCAGATTGACAGGACGGGGTTACGAGCAGTACTTC
CDR3: CASRLTGRGYEQYF

size: -
J: TRBJ2-1
V: TRBV27
D: TRBD1
DNA: TGTGCCAGCAGTAAACAGGGGGCAGTGGGCAATGAGCAGTTCTTC
CDR3: CASSKQGAVGNEQFF

size: few
J: TRBJ1-5
V: TRBV2
D: -
DNA: TGTGCCAGCATGCGGGGTGGGGGCAATCAGCCCCAGCATTTT
CDR3: CASMRGGGNQPQHF

size: -
J: TRBJ2-7
V: TRBV19
D: -
DNA: TGTGCCAGTAAGAGAGGGTACGAGCAGTACTTC
CDR3: CASKRGYEQYF

size: -
J: TRBJ2-1
V: TRBV5-1
D: TRBD1
DNA: TGCGCCAGCAGCTTGTCCGGGACAGAACACTACAATGAGCAGTTCTTC
CDR3: CASSLSGTEHYNEQFF

size: -
J: TRBJ2-5
V: TRBV27
D: -
DNA: TGTGCCAGCAGGCACCGGACGGGGCAAGAGACCCAGTACTTC
CDR3: CASRHRTGQETQYF

size: -
J: TRBJ1-5
V: TRBV27
D: -
DNA: TGTGCCAGCAGCCCCCGGGATTTTCAGCCCCAGCATTTT
CDR3: CASSPRDFQPQHF

size: -
J: TRBJ1-1
V: TRBV5-1
D: TRBD1
DNA: TGCGCCAGCAGCCGAGACAGGGACACTGAAGCTTTCTTT
CDR3: CASSRDRDTEAFF

size: -
J: TRBJ1-5
V: TRBV29-1
D: -
DNA: TGCAGCGTTATAGACCGAACGGGGGGCCAGCCCCAGCATTTT
CDR3: CSVIDRTGGQPQHF

size: -
J: TRBJ2-7
V: TRBV7-9
D: TRBD2
DNA: TGTGCCAGCAGCTTCCCTACTAGCGGGGAGGACTCCTACGAGCAGTACTTC
CDR3: CASSFPTSGEDSYEQYF

size: -
J: TRBJ1-5
V: TRBV6-6
D: TRBD1
DNA: TGTGCCACCACGACAGGGGAGATTCCAAATCAGCCCCAGCATTTT
CDR3: CATTTGEIPNQPQHF

size: once
J: TRBJ2-4
V: TRBV30
D: -
DNA: TGTGCCTGGACCGGAACAGGTCTAGCCAAAAACATTCAGTACTTC
CDR3: CAWTGTGLAKNIQYF

size: -
J: TRBJ1-1
V: TRBV9
D: TRBD1
DNA: TGTGCCAGCAGCGCGGACAGGGGGCTTGGCACTGAAGCTTTCTTT
CDR3: CASSADRGLGTEAFF

size: -
J: TRBJ2-2
V: TRBV9
D: -
DNA: TGTGCCAGCAGCTTGATAGGGAGGACCGGGGAGCTGTTTTTT
CDR3: CASSLIGRTGELFF

size: -
J: TRBJ1-2
V: TRBV13
D: -
DNA: TGTGCCAGCAGCTTAGTCCGGGGAGGGGACGGCTACACCTTC
CDR3: CASSLVRGGDGYTF

size: -
J: TRBJ2-1
V: TRBV10-1
D: -
DNA: TGCGCCAGCAGTGAGGGAAGGGGAGGAGTTGGTGAGCAGTTCTTC
CDR3: CASSEGRGGVGEQFF

size: -
J: TRBJ1-5
V: TRBV6-5
D: -
DNA: TGTGCCAGCAGTTACTCCCGGGGGCCCCAGCATTTT
CDR3: CASSYSRGPQHF

size: -
J: TRBJ2-3
V: TRBV7-9
D: TRBD1
DNA: TGTGCCAGCAGCTTAGTTGGGACAGAAGCAGATACGCAGTATTTT
CDR3: CASSLVGTEADTQYF

size: few
J: TRBJ2-2
V: TRBV9
D: TRBD2
DNA: TGTGCCAGCAGCGGGACTAGCCGATACACCGGGGAGCTGTTTTTT
CDR3: CASSGTSRYTGELFF

size: -
J: TRBJ2-1
V: TRBV28
D: TRBD2
DNA: TGTGCCAGTTGGAGCGGGGGCGGGGCCTACAATGAGCAGTTCTTC
CDR3: CASWSGGGAYNEQFF

size: once
J: TRBJ2-3
V: TRBV30
D: -
DNA: TGTGCCTGGAGTGAGGAGTTCACAGATACGCAGTATTTT
CDR3: CAWSEEFTDTQYF

size: -
J: TRBJ2-7
V: TRBV6-6
D: TRBD2
DNA: TGTGCCAGCACTGGACTAGCGGGAGAGGGCGAGCAGTACTTC
CDR3: CASTGLAGEGEQYF

size: -
J: TRBJ2-5
V: TRBV15
D: TRBD2
DNA: TGTGCCACCAGCAGAGGCCCTAGCGGGAGGGAAGAGACCCAGTACTTC
CDR3: CATSRGPSGREETQYF

size: -
J: TRBJ1-2
V: TRBV13
D: -
DNA: TGTGCCAGCAGCTTAGGACGGAAAGGGGATGGCTACACCTTC
CDR3: CASSLGRKGDGYTF

size: -
J: TRBJ2-3
V: TRBV15
D: TRBD1
DNA: TGTGCCACCAGCGAACCGGGACAGCTCACAGATACGCAGTATTTT
CDR3: CATSEPGQLTDTQYF

size: -
J: TRBJ1-4
V: TRBV15
D: TRBD1
DNA: TGTGCCACCAGCAAGGGACAGGGGGCTCAAAATGAAAAACTGTTTTTT
CDR3: CATSKGQGAQNEKLFF

size: -
J: TRBJ2-3
V: TRBV19
D: -
DNA: TGTGCCAGTAGTGCCCGCGGGGGCGGGACAACCGCTCGGGCAGATACGCAGTATTTT
CDR3: CASSARGGGTTARADTQYF

size: -
J: TRBJ2-2
V: TRBV5-1
D: -
DNA: TGCGCCAGCAGCTTTCGCGACACCGGGGAGCTGTTTTTT
CDR3: CASSFRDTGELFF

size: -
J: TRBJ2-2
V: TRBV5-1
D: -
DNA: TGCGCCAGCAGCCCCGCCGGTTCCGGGGAGCTGTTTTTT
CDR3: CASSPAGSGELFF

size: -
J: TRBJ1-4
V: TRBV28
D: TRBD1
DNA: TGTGCCAGCAGTTCGGGACAGGGTTTCGGAAAACTGTTTTTT
CDR3: CASSSGQGFGKLFF

size: few
J: TRBJ2-7
V: TRBV7-8
D: -
DNA: TGTGCCAGCAGCTTAGCCCAATACGAGCAGTACTTC
CDR3: CASSLAQYEQYF

size: -
J: TRBJ1-2
V: TRBV30
D: -
DNA: TGTGCCTGGAGTGTCTGGCTCTCTAACTATGGCTACACCTTC
CDR3: CAWSVWLSNYGYTF

size: -
J: TRBJ2-7
V: TRBV7-9
D: -
DNA: TGTGCCAGCAGCTTAGCGTCGCGGAACTACGAGCAGTACTTC
CDR3: CASSLASRNYEQYF

size: -
J: TRBJ1-2
V: TRBV15
D: -
DNA: TGTGCCACCAGCAGAGATAGACAGACCTATGGCTACACCTTC
CDR3: CATSRDRQTYGYTF

size: -
J: TRBJ2-5
V: TRBV20-1
D: -
DNA: TGCAGTCAGACCGTGGAGGAGACCCAGTACTTC
CDR3: CSQTVEETQYF